This TCR beta chain comes out of a study of cytomegalovirus exposure and HLA in healthy donors. Points from the study as a whole: Among TCR beta chains, those listed as cytomegalovirus-associated numbered around 180. There were a few CMV-associated chains whose specificity for CMV antigens was confirmed in vitro.

With 60 Vbeta and 13 Jbeta primers, the PCR was carried out. TCRdb keeps only in-frame clones here, not all; method: immunoSEQ multiplex PCR. The sample yields 100,000 to 150,000 clones, 55% to 75% seen once. The V and J ends lost 2 bases and 4 bases respectively, with 11 bases between them. The CDR3 spans 14 residues. The germline V gene has CDR1 SEHNR and CDR2 FQNEAQ (reference sequence). Comment on this clone: What it binds is unknown.

Material for sequencing was PBMCs. The rearrangement joins TRBV7-9 to TRBJ2-5; D may be TRBD2 (5 bases). The TCR originated in a man younger than 40 in good health and CMV-seronegative. The CDR3 coding sequence is TGTGCCAGCAGCTTATTGGCCCGGGGAGAGACCCAGTACTTC. This encodes CASSLLARGETQYF.